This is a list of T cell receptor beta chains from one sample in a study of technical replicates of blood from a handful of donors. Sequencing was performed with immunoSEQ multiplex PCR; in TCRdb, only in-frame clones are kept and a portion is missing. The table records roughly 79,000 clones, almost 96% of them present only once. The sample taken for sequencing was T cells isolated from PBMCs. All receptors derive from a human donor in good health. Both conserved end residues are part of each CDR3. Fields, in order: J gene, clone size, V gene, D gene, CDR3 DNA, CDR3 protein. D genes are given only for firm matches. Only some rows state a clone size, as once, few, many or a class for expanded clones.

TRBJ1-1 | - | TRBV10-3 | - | TGTGCCATCAGTGTGGATGCGCAGGGTAACACTGAAGCTTTCTTT | CAISVDAQGNTEAFF
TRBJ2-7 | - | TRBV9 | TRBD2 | TGTGCCAGCTCCGATAGCCCCACTAGCGGAATCTACGAGCAGTACTTC | CASSDSPTSGIYEQYF
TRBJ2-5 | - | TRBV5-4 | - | TGTGCCAGCAGCTTGGGGAGGGAAGAGACCCAGTACTTC | CASSLGREETQYF
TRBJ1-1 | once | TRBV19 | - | TGTGCCAGTAATCGGGGGAACACTGAAGCTTTCTTT | CASNRGNTEAFF
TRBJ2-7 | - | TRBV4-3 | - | TGCGCCAGCAGCCAAGGGCGGTCCTCCTACGAGCAGTACTTC | CASSQGRSSYEQYF
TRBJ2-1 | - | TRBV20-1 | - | TGCAGTGCTAGAGATGCGCCTGAGCAGTTCTTC | CSARDAPEQFF
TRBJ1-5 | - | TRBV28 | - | TGTGCCAGCAAATTAAGCAATCAGCCCCAGCATTTT | CASKLSNQPQHF
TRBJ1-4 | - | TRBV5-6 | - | TGTGCCAGCAGCTGGGGGGACCTTACCAATGAAAAACTGTTTTTT | CASSWGDLTNEKLFF
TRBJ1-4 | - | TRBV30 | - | TGTGCCTGGAGCCGTAAAAATGGACAGATTGAAAAACTGTTTTTT | CAWSRKNGQIEKLFF
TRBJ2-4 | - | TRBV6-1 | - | TGTGCCAGCAGTGAAAACGGAAACATTCAGTACTTC | CASSENGNIQYF
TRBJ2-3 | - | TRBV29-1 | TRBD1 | TGCAGCGGGGGGACAGGGGGCTCAGATACGCAGTATTTT | CSGGTGGSDTQYF
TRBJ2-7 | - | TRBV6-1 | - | TGTGCCAGCGGGGCAGGGCATGGCTACGAGCAGTACTTC | CASGAGHGYEQYF
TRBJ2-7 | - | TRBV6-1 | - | TGTGCCAGCCTCTTGGGAGGTCACGAGCAGTACTTC | CASLLGGHEQYF
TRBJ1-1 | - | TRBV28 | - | TGTGCCAGCAGATCAGGGGTGATTGGGGTAGTCACTGAAGCTTTCTTT | CASRSGVIGVVTEAFF
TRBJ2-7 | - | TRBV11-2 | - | TGTGCCAGCAGCTTACCAGCGGGTAGCTCCTACGAGCAGTACTTC | CASSLPAGSSYEQYF
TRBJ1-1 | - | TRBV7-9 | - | TGTGCCAGCAGCTTGATAGATTCCTACACTGAAGCTTTCTTT | CASSLIDSYTEAFF
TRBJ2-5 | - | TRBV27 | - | TGTGCCAGCAGCCTCCTAGGGGTGCTCCAAGAGACCCAGTACTTC | CASSLLGVLQETQYF
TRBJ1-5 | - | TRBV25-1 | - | TGTGCCAGCAGTGAGAGAGGGCAGCCCCAGCATTTT | CASSERGQPQHF
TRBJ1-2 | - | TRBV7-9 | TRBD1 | TGTGCCAGCAGCTTGGACAGGGCGGGGATAGGCTACACCTTC | CASSLDRAGIGYTF
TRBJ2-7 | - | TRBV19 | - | TGTGCCAGTAGTAAAATTAAGACATCCCCAAACAACTACGAGCAGTACTTC | CASSKIKTSPNNYEQYF
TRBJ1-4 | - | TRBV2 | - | TGTGCCAGCAGGGGAACAGGGCACGAAAAACTGTTTTTT | CASRGTGHEKLFF
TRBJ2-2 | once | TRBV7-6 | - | TGTGCCAGCAGCATACTAGCAGGAACCGGGGAGCTGTTTTTT | CASSILAGTGELFF
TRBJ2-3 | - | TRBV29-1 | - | TGCAGCGTTGGGCAGGGGTTAAGCACAGATACGCAGTATTTT | CSVGQGLSTDTQYF
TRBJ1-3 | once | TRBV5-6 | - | TGTGCCAGCAGCCTCTGGACAGCTGGAAACACCATATATTTT | CASSLWTAGNTIYF
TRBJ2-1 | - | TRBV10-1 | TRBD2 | TGCGCCAGCAGTGAGGACGCTCGACCCGTCCTCCTAGCGGAATTCTCCTACAATGAGCAGTTCTTC | CASSEDARPVLLAEFSYNEQFF
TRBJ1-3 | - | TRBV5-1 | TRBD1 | TGCGCCAGCAGCACGAGGGGACAGGCCATCTCTGGAAACACCATATATTTT | CASSTRGQAISGNTIYF
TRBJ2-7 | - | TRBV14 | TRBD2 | TGTGCCAGCAGCATTAGCGGGGGTCCGTACGAGCAGTACTTC | CASSISGGPYEQYF